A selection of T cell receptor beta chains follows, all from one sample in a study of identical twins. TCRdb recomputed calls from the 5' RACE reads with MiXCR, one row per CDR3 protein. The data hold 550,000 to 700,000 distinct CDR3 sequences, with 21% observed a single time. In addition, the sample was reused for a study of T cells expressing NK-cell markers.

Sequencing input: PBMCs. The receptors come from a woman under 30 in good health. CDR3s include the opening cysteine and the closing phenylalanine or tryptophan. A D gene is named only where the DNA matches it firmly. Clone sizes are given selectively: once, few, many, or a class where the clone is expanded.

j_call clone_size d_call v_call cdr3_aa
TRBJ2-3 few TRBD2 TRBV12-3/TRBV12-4 CASSPSLAGSTDTQYF
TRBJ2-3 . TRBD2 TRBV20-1 CSPWGGTTTDTQYF
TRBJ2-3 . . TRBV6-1 CASIGLITDTQYF
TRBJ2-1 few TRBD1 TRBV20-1 CSAIGQGTFEQFF
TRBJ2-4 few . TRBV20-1 CSAGQRAKNIQYF
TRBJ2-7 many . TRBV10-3 CATSGSYEQYF
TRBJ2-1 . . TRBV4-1 CASSKSNNEQFF
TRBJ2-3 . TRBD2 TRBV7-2 CASSLFVRAGGPDTQYF
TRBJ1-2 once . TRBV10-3 CAISERELDGSGYTF
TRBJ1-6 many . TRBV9 CASSGNVDRNSPLHF
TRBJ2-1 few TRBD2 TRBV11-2 CASSSRPESRGASNEQFF
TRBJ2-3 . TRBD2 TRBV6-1 CASSSLAGIGDTQYF
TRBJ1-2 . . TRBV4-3 CASSQEFRGNYGYTF
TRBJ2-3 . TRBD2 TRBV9 CASSAPSLLAGVSDTQYF
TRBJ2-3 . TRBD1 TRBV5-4 CASSFYQGTGGGGRADTQYF
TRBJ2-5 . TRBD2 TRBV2 CASRKVTSGDQETQYF
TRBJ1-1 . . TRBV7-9 CASIQRGDTEAFF
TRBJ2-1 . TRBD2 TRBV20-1 CSATPGTRGYNEQFF
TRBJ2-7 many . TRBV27 CASSTFVDTTYEQYF
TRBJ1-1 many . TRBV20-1 CSARRRNTEAFF
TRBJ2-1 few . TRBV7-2 CASSALPDSEQFF
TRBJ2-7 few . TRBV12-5 CASGLNYEQYF
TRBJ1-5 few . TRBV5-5 CASSTTPRNQPQHF
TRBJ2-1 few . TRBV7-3 CASSGSYKDEQFF
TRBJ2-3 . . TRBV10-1 CASSGAGVPDTQYF
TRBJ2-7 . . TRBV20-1 CSARKSAGEQYF
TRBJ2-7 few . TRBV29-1 CSAADRLYYEQYF
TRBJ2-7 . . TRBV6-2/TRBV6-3 CASHNLAGEQYF
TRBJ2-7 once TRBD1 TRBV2 CASSEGRGGHEQYF
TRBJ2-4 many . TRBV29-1 CSVVPGVNIQYF
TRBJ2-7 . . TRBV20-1 CSASWAEYEQYF
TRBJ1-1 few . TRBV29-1 CSAEWGNTEAFF
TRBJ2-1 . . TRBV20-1 CSASTGSGLNEQFF
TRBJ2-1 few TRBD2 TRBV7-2 CASSSWTSSSYNEQFF
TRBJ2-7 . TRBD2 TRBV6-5 CASSYSTGRADEQYF
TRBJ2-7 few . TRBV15 CATSRDRSGGNYEQYF
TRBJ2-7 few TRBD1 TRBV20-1 CSAKEGTGGSLYEQYF
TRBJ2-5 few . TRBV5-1 CASSFTVEETQYF
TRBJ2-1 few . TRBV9 CASSLGDFPGEQFF
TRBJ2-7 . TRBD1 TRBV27 CASSLRPGDRVYEQYF
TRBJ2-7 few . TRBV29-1 CSVTGTFYEQYF
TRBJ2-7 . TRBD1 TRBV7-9 CASSPTEDRGDEQYF
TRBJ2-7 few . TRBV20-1 CSARDPGSYEQYF
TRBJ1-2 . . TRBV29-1 CSVEGRGGYTF
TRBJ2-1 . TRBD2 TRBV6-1 CASSRSGTSNEQFF
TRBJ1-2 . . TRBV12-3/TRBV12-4 CASSFGVVPGTYGYTF